The entry that follows covers one T cell receptor (beta chain) sequence. The antigen is not known. The data stem from a study of beta chain features in type 1 diabetes. Looking at the study overall: The samples had 85 million to 130 million sorted cells examined in all.

Reverse transcribing all isolated RNA meant expressed TCRB transcripts were sequenced. Sequencing was performed with immunoSEQ multiplex PCR; in TCRdb, only in-frame clones are kept and a portion is missing. Of around 250,000 clones listed, 68% are singletons. V was shortened by 5 bases and J by 4 bases, with 11 bases between the two germline ends. Germline CDR1 SGHAT, CDR2 FQNNGV. The CDR3 totals 13 residues. Study findings and constraints: Shorter templates may be favored by PCR, equally so in patients and controls. Sequencing of cDNA might inflate the share of cells that strongly express TCR.

The sequence was obtained from a young man in good health. The sample taken for sequencing was naive CD4+ T cells from blood. The V and J genes are TRBV11-2 and TRBJ2-5; TRBD1 is a possible D gene (5 bases). In DNA, the CDR3 is TGTGCCAGCAGCCCCAGGGTCCTAGAGACCCAGTACTTC. Encoded protein: CASSPRVLETQYF. The entire variable domain, with the rest obtained from reference TRBV11-2 and TRBJ2-5, is as follows: EAGVAQSPRYKIIEKRQSVAFWCNPISGHATLYWYQQILGQGPKLLIQFQNNGVVDDSQLPKDRFSAERLKGVDSTLKIQPAKLEDSAVYLCASSPRVLETQYFGPGTRLLVL.